These 10 T cell receptor beta chains share one sample of origin, sequenced in a study of Ad26.COV2.S vaccination and SARS-CoV-2 variants. Treatment meaning: around 19 received Ad26.COV2.S at low or high dose, single or two shots; five or six received placebo; per-sample allocation not given. After the first vaccine or placebo injection, samples were drawn on day 63. Sequencing used immunoSEQ multiplex PCR; TCRdb keeps in-frame clones, though not all of them. In the table there are a few hundred thousand clones, about 93% of which are singletons. Sequences were derived from peripheral blood, sampled in a trial of Ad26.COV2.S vaccine versus placebo. The origin of the receptors is a person between 18 and 60 years old who received the Ad26.COV2.S COVID-19 vaccine or a placebo.

This chain links TRBV5-4 with TRBJ2-3, with TRBD2 matching over 11 bases. The CDR3 totals 17 residues. After removal of 4 bases from V and 0 bases from J, the junction contained 7 bases not matched to a gene. The V gene's germline CDR1 is SGHNT and CDR2 YYREEE (reference sequence). Written as DNA, the CDR3 is TGTGCCAGCAGCCTCGGGACTAGCGGTATTAGCACAGATACGCAGTATTTT. Amino acids: CASSLGTSGISTDTQYF.

The rearrangement links TRBV2 to TRBJ2-3, with TRBD2 identical over 14 bases. The V gene end was trimmed by 2 bases and the J gene end by 4 bases; junction bases not matched to a gene: 2. CDR3 size: 16 residues. The germline gives CDR1 SNHLY, CDR2 FYNNEI. The chain's CDR3 is CASSEMGLAGADTQYF. The CDR3 DNA is TGTGCCAGCAGTGAAATGGGACTAGCGGGAGCAGATACGCAGTATTTT.

V gene TRBV15 combines with J gene TRBJ2-1; a weak D match, TRBD2 (5 bases). CDR1 LNHNV and CDR2 YYDKDF come from the germline V gene (reference sequence). The length of the CDR3 is 13 residues. V lost 4 bases and J 4 bases, leaving 8 bases between the germline ends. CDR3 DNA sequence: TGTGCCACCAGCACGGGGATATACAATGAGCAGTTCTTC. This sequence encodes CATSTGIYNEQFF.

There are many counts of this clone. This chain joins TRBV6-1 and TRBJ2-1; D may be TRBD2 (6 bases). This CDR3 spans 16 amino acids. Trimming removed 2 bases at V and 0 bases at J, with 11 bases between. Germline CDR1 MNHNS, CDR2 SASEGT. The CDR3 reads CASSEIGGGSYNEQFF. The CDR3 DNA reads TGTGCCAGCAGTGAAATCGGGGGAGGCTCCTACAATGAGCAGTTCTTC.

The chain links TRBV6-1 to TRBJ2-7, with D unresolved. CDR3 length: 14 amino acids. V was shortened by 3 bases and J by 1 base, with 10 bases between the two germline ends. Germline assignment: CDR1 MNHNS and CDR2 SASEGT. CDR3 DNA sequence: TGTGCCAGCAGTGAGGTTTACAGTTCCTACGAGCAGTACTTC. Translated: CASSEVYSSYEQYF.

V gene TRBV7-6 combines with J gene TRBJ2-2; 10 nucleotides align to TRBD1. This CDR3 comprises 16 residues. Germline-derived CDR1 and CDR2 are SGHVS and FNYEAQ. Germline trimming cut 2 bases from V and 7 bases from J; bases unmatched to any gene: 7. CDR3 bases: TGTGCCAGCAGCTTACTGGGACAGGGGAATGGCGGGGAGCTGTTTTTT. This sequence encodes CASSLLGQGNGGELFF.

The J gene is TRBJ1-1, the V gene TRBV5-5, with D hard to call. Trimming removed 2 bases from V and 4 bases from J, with 12 bases in between. The length of the CDR3 is 14 residues. The germline CDR1 and CDR2 sequences are SGHKS and YYEKEE (reference sequence). In nucleotides, the CDR3 is TGTGCCAGCAGCTTAGCGGGCTTGGGCACTGAAGCTTTCTTT. Residues: CASSLAGLGTEAFF.

In nucleotides, the CDR3 is TGTGCCAGCAGCGTGGGGAGGGACAGGGGGTTAGACACCGGGGAGCTGTTTTTT. Protein sequence: CASSVGRDRGLDTGELFF. The chain joins TRBV9 to TRBJ2-2; 11 bases line up with TRBD1. Germline V gives CDR1 SGDLS, CDR2 YYNGEE. Germline trimming cut 2 bases from V and 3 bases from J; bases unmatched to any gene: 9. The CDR3 contains 18 residues.

V is TRBV27 and J is TRBJ1-1, with TRBD1 matching over 10 bases. J gave up 1 base and V 10 bases, and 6 bases lay outside the gene matches. Germline V gene lookup returns CDR1 MNHEY and CDR2 SMNVEV (reference sequence). There are 14 residues in the CDR3. The CDR3, as DNA: TGTGCCACCAAGACAGGGGGCGGGAACACTGAAGCTTTCTTT. It translates to CATKTGGGNTEAFF.

This rearrangement joins TRBV29-1 to TRBJ2-5; a possible D gene is TRBD2 (7 bases). The CDR3 consists of 16 residues. V lost 5 bases to trimming and J lost 4 bases, with 23 bases between them. Germline-derived CDR1 and CDR2 are SQVTM and ANQGSEA. The CDR3, as DNA: TGCAGCGTTAGGAGGAAGGGGGGGCTAGCTCGAGAGACCCAGTACTTC. This gives the protein CSVRRKGGLARETQYF.